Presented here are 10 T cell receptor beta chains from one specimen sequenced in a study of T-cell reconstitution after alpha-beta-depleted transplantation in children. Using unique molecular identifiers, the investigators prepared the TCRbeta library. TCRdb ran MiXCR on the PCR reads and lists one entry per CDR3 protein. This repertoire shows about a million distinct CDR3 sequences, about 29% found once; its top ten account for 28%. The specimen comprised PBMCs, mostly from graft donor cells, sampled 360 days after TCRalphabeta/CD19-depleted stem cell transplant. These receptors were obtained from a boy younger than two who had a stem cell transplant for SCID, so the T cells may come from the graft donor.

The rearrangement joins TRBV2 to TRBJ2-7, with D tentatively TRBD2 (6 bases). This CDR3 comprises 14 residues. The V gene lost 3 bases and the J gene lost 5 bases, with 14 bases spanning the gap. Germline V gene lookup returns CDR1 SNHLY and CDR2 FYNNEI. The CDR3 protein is CASSDAGRRNEQYF. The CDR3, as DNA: TGTGCCAGCAGTGACGCGGGGAGGCGAAACGAGCAGTACTTC.

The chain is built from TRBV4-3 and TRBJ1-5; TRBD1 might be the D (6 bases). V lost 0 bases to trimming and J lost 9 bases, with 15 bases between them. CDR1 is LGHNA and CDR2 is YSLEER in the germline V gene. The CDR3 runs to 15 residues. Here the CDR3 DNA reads TGCGCCAGCAGCCAAGATTTGTGGGGGGCTTGGCCCCAGCATTTT. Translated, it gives CASSQDLWGAWPQHF.

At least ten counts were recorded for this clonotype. The CDR3 is CASSLTYTEAFF. The CDR3 nucleotides read TGTGCCAGCAGTTTAACCTACACTGAAGCTTTCTTT. The rearrangement joins TRBV12-3 or TRBV12-4 to TRBJ1-1; D is unresolved. The CDR3 has 12 residues. V gave up 2 bases and J gave up 3 bases, with 4 bases separating them.

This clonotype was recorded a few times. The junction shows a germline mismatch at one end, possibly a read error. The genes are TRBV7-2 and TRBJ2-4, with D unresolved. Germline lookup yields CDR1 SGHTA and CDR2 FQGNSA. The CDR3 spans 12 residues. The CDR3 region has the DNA TGTGCCAGCAGCTTAGGGCCGTCGATTCAATACTTC. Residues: CASSLGPSIQYF.

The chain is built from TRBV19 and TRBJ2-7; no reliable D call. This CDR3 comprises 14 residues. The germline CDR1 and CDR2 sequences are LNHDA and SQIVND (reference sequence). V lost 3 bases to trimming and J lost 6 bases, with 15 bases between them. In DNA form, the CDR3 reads TGTGCCAGTAGTATGACCGGTCCAACCGGCGAGCAGTACTTC. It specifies CASSMTGPTGEQYF.

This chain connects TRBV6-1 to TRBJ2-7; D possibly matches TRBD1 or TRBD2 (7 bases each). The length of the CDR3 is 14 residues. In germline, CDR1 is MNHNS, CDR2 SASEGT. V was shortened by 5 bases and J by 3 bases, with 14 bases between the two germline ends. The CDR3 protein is CASSMGGTDYEQYF. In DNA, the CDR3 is TGTGCCAGCAGTATGGGGGGGACAGACTACGAGCAGTACTTC.

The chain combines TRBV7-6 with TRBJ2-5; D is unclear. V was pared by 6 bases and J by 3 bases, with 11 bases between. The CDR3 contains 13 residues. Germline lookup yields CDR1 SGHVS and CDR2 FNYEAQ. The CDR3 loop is CASRGNNEETQYF. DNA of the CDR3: TGTGCCAGCAGGGGAAACAATGAAGAGACCCAGTACTTC.

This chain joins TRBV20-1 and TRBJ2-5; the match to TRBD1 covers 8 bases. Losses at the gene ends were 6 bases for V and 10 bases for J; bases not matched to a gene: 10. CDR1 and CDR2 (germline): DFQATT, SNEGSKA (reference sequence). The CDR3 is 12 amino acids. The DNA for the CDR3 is TGCAGTGCCCAGGGGGCGCGGATTGTCCAGTACTTC. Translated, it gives CSAQGARIVQYF.

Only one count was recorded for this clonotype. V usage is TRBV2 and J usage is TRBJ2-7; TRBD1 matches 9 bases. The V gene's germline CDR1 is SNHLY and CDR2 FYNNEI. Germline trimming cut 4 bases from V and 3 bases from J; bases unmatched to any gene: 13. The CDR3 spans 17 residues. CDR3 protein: CASSGGHPQGANYEQYF. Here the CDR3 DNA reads TGTGCCAGCAGTGGGGGCCATCCACAGGGGGCGAACTACGAGCAGTACTTC.

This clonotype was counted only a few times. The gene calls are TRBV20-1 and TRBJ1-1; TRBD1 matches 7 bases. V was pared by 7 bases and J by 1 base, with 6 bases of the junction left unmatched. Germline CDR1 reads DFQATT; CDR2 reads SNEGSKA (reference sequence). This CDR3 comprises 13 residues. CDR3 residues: CSGEGTENTEAFF. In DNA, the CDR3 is TGCAGTGGGGAAGGGACAGAGAACACTGAAGCTTTCTTT.